What follows are 2 T cell receptor beta chains derived from one specimen sequenced in a study of T cells after yellow fever vaccination. Using its own MiXCR run on the 5' RACE reads, TCRdb lists one record per CDR3 protein. The data hold around 330,000 distinct CDR3 sequences, with more than 3% observed a single time. The specimen was PBMCs, collected on the day of the yellow fever booster vaccination. These receptor sequences come from a man younger than 35 who received the YFV17D yellow fever vaccine.

V gene TRBV5-1 combines with J gene TRBJ2-6; the D gene could be TRBD1 or TRBD2 (6 bases each). V was shortened by 4 bases and J by 2 bases, with 13 bases between the two germline ends. This CDR3 region has 16 residues. Per the germline V gene, CDR1 is SGHRS and CDR2 is YFSETQ. The CDR3 here is CASSRWGATGANVLTF. CDR3 bases: TGCGCCAGCAGCCGTTGGGGGGCCACTGGGGCCAACGTCCTGACTTTC.

In this sample, this clonotype turned up many times. The CDR3 region is CASSSTSGNTGELFF. CDR3 coding DNA: TGTGCCAGCAGCTCGACTAGCGGGAACACCGGGGAGCTGTTTTTT. The rearrangement joins TRBV7-9 to TRBJ2-2; 9 bases agree with TRBD2. The ends lost 4 bases at V and 1 base at J; junction bases unmatched: 1. There are 15 residues in the CDR3. Per the germline V gene, CDR1 is SEHNR and CDR2 is FQNEAQ (reference sequence). The full variable domain, rest sourced from reference TRBV7-9 and TRBJ2-2, is DTGVSQNPRHKITKRGQNVTFRCDPISEHNRLYWYRQTLGQGPEFLTYFQNEAQLEKSRLLSDRFSAERPKGSFSTLEIQRTEQGDSAMYLCASSSTSGNTGELFFGEGSRLTVL.